The clone carrying this T cell receptor (beta chain) was detected a few times. No antigen is known for it. CDR3 length: 18 residues. From germline, CDR1 is MDHEN and CDR2 SYDVKM. Trimming pared 3 bases from V and 0 bases from J, leaving 20 bases between. A TCRbeta library incorporating unique molecular identifiers was prepared. Using its own MiXCR run on the PCR reads, TCRdb lists one record per CDR3 protein. Among around 960,000 distinct CDR3 sequences listed, about 29% were seen once. The data originate from a study of T-cell reconstitution after alpha-beta-depleted transplantation in children. General study results and limits: Reports say that about two months after transplant, the alpha-beta T cells came out of several hundred graft clones that had expanded. Day-60 TCRbeta diversity that was high in some patients was derived from surviving recipient T cells and thymic progenitors. It was newly produced T cells that mostly accounted for T-cell counts and diversity one year after transplant.

V and J are TRBV28 and TRBJ2-5; a weak D match, TRBD2 (6 bases). The sequencing here drew on PBMCs, mostly from graft donor cells, taken 360 days after TCRalphabeta/CD19-depleted stem cell transplant. The sequence derives from a boy under two years old who had a stem cell transplant for SCID, so the T cells may come from the graft donor. The CDR3 nucleotides read TGTGCCAGCAGTTTCCCAACGTACGGGGGACCGTACCAAGAGACCCAGTACTTC. It encodes CASSFPTYGGPYQETQYF.